Presented here are 19 T cell receptor beta chains from one specimen sequenced in a study of graft-versus-host responses after intestinal transplantation. Produced via immunoSEQ multiplex PCR; TCRdb's table is partial and in-frame only. This sample has tens of thousands of clones, with around 90% found just once. The material was bone marrow, obtained 734 days after intestinal transplantation. The receptor set was obtained from a human patient who received an intestinal transplant, so some T cells may come from the graft donor.

V gene TRBV12-5 combines with J gene TRBJ1-2; TRBD1 agrees at 7 bases. CDR3 length: 17 amino acids. Trimming removed 1 base from V and 5 bases from J; junction bases left unmatched: 13. The germline CDR1 and CDR2 sequences are LGHNT and FRNRAP. CDR3 region: CASGLGPGPGGRYGYTF. In nucleotides, the CDR3 is TGTGCTAGTGGTTTGGGCCCCGGGCCAGGGGGTCGTTATGGCTACACCTTC.

This sequence joins TRBV4-1 and TRBJ1-1, with TRBD1 matching 9 bases. The CDR3 is 15 residues long. V lost 1 base to trimming and J lost 4 bases; unmatched junction nucleotides: 4. Germline V gene data show CDR1 as MGHRA and CDR2 as YSYEKL. This CDR3 is CASSQVGTGFTEAFF. The CDR3 DNA reads TGCGCCAGCAGCCAAGTAGGGACAGGGTTCACTGAAGCTTTCTTT.

V usage is TRBV6-5 and J usage is TRBJ2-5; TRBD2 is a possible D gene (6 bases). The V and J ends lost 6 bases and 4 bases respectively, with 18 bases between them. Germline V lookup: CDR1 MNHEY, CDR2 SVGAGI. This CDR3 region has 15 residues. CDR3: CASSPPGLKGETQYF. In DNA form, the CDR3 reads TGTGCCAGCAGCCCCCCGGGACTGAAAGGAGAGACCCAGTACTTC.

V gene TRBV28 combines with J gene TRBJ2-5; D is perhaps TRBD2 (5 bases). The end of the DNA aligns better with TRBJ2-7, so the J call may be wrong. The germline V gene encodes CDR1 MDHEN and CDR2 SYDVKM. This CDR3 is 14 amino acids long. The CDR3 nucleotides are TGTGCCAGCAGAAGCACCGGGGTTAGTTACGAGCAGTACTTC. Its protein is CASRSTGVSYEQYF.

The chain recombines TRBV27 with TRBJ2-3, with no clear D. The CDR3 is 12 amino acids. Germline CDR1 and CDR2: MNHEY and SMNVEV (reference sequence). The ends were cut back, 0 bases at V and 6 bases at J, with 4 bases in the middle. In DNA, the CDR3 is TGTGCCAGCAGTTTATCGCCGGATACGCAGTATTTT. This codes for CASSLSPDTQYF.

The rearrangement uses TRBV10-3 and TRBJ1-5; D remains ambiguous. V lost 4 bases to trimming and J lost 3 bases, with 4 bases between them. This CDR3 has 12 amino acids. Germline V lookup: CDR1 ENHRY, CDR2 SYGVKD. The CDR3 bases are TGTGCCATCAGTGGCACCAATCAGCCCCAGCATTTT. Translation: CAISGTNQPQHF.

The chain carries TRBV19 and TRBJ1-2; possible D gene TRBD1, 5 bases. The V end lost 1 base, the J end lost 5 bases, and 8 bases lay between the germline ends. The CDR3 sequence is 13 residues long. The germline CDR1 and CDR2 sequences are LNHDA and SQIVND (reference sequence). Written as DNA, the CDR3 is TGTGCCAGTAGTATAGGACAGTATTATGGCTACACCTTC. This gives the protein CASSIGQYYGYTF.

The genes are TRBV7-6 and TRBJ2-5; TRBD2 matches at 11 bases. Germline V lookup: CDR1 SGHVS, CDR2 FNYEAQ. This CDR3 region has 14 residues. With 2 bases clipped from V and 4 bases from J, the junction kept 0 bases outside the gene matches. CDR3 DNA: TGTGCCAGCAGCTTACTAGCGGGAGGAGAGACCCAGTACTTC. Its translation is CASSLLAGGETQYF. The variable domain in full, completed from reference TRBV7-6 and TRBJ2-5, reads GAGVSQSPRYKVTKRGQDVALRCDPISGHVSLYWYRQALGQGPEFLTYFNYEAQQDKSGLPNDRFSAERPEGSISTLTIQRTEQRDSAMYRCASSLLAGGETQYFGPGTRLLVL.

The chain joins TRBV13 to TRBJ2-7; TRBD1 aligns across 7 bases. The germline CDR1 and CDR2 sequences are PRHDT and FYEKMQ (reference sequence). The V and J ends lost 2 bases and 7 bases, in that order; junction bases with no gene match: 2. The length of the CDR3 is 12 residues. CDR3 bases: TGTGCCAGCAGCTTACAGGGGGAAGAGCAGTACTTC. Translation: CASSLQGEEQYF.

This rearrangement joins TRBV7-2 to TRBJ1-5; a possible D gene is TRBD1 (6 bases). Germline lookup yields CDR1 SGHTA and CDR2 FQGNSA. V lost 4 bases and J lost 3, with 13 bases in between. CDR3 length equals 15 residues. This CDR3 is CASSSQGLINQPQHF. Here the CDR3 DNA reads TGTGCCAGCAGCTCACAGGGACTGATCAATCAGCCCCAGCATTTT. The complete variable domain, with remaining parts taken from reference TRBV7-2 and TRBJ1-5, reads GAGVSQSPSNKVTEKGKDVELRCDPISGHTALYWYRQSLGQGLEFLIYFQGNSAPDKSGLPSDRFSAERTGGSVSTLTIQRTQQEDSAVYLCASSSQGLINQPQHFGDGTRLSIL.

The genes are TRBV28 and TRBJ2-7; no reliable D call. Per germline, CDR1 MDHEN and CDR2 SYDVKM. V gave up 5 bases and J gave up 3 bases, with 17 bases separating them. The CDR3 covers 15 residues. In DNA, the CDR3 is TGTGCCAGCAGTCCGAGGAGTGGCATAAACTACGAGCAGTACTTC. It specifies CASSPRSGINYEQYF.

The J gene is TRBJ2-7, the V gene TRBV11-2; D not resolved. The V and J ends lost 0 bases and 3 bases respectively, with 12 bases between them. CDR1 is SGHAT and CDR2 is FQNNGV in the germline V gene. The CDR3 contains 15 residues. The DNA for the CDR3 is TGTGCCAGCAGCTTAGAAGGTTTGGCCCACTACGAGCAGTACTTC. Translation: CASSLEGLAHYEQYF.

This sequence joins TRBV2 and TRBJ2-7; possible D gene TRBD1, 5 bases. Trimming took off 3 bases at V and 5 bases at J, with 14 bases between the two ends. The CDR3 is 14 amino acids. CDR1 is SNHLY and CDR2 is FYNNEI in the germline V gene. The CDR3 region is CASSDGQGEHEQYF. CDR3 DNA: TGTGCCAGCAGTGATGGGCAGGGTGAACACGAGCAGTACTTC.

This chain connects TRBV12-5 to TRBJ2-3; D is unresolved. In germline, CDR1 is LGHNT, CDR2 FRNRAP. Trimming pared 1 base from V and 2 bases from J, leaving 7 bases between. The length of the CDR3 is 14 residues. CDR3 coding DNA: TGTGCTAGTGGTTTGGGGTGGGACACAGATACGCAGTATTTT. Its translation: CASGLGWDTDTQYF.

A single count supports this clone. The V call is TRBV7-2, the J call TRBJ2-2; 8 bases align to TRBD1. Germline loops: CDR1 SGHTA, CDR2 FQGNSA. The CDR3 runs 15 residues. J lost 7 bases, V lost 6 bases, and 10 bases had no gene match. CDR3 sequence: CASSPGGARIGELFF. CDR3 bases: TGTGCCAGCAGTCCAGGGGGCGCGAGGATCGGGGAGCTGTTTTTT.

The chain couples TRBV27 to TRBJ2-2; 7 nucleotides align to TRBD2. The J segment lost 3 bases and the V segment lost 3 bases, leaving 7 bases of the junction unmatched. CDR1 and CDR2 (germline): MNHEY, SMNVEV (reference sequence). The CDR3 loop spans 16 amino acids. CDR3 amino acids: CASSFNPGGYTGELFF. The CDR3 DNA is TGTGCCAGCAGTTTTAATCCGGGAGGTTACACCGGGGAGCTGTTTTTT.

In DNA, the CDR3 is TGTGCCAGCACCAGGGGAAATGAGCAGTTCTTC. Translation: CASTRGNEQFF. The chain couples TRBV2 to TRBJ2-1; TRBD1 might be the D (6 bases). This CDR3 comprises 11 residues. Per germline, CDR1 SNHLY and CDR2 FYNNEI. The V end lost 7 bases, the J end lost 7 bases, and 8 bases lay between the germline ends.

The J gene is TRBJ1-2, the V gene TRBV6-5; 9 nucleotides agree with TRBD1. CDR1 and CDR2 (germline): MNHEY, SVGAGI. The CDR3 has 14 residues. V lost 9 bases and J lost 2; bases outside the gene matches: 7. In DNA form, the CDR3 reads TGTGCCAGTGCTCAGGGACAGGGAAACTATGGCTACACCTTC. Protein: CASAQGQGNYGYTF.

The gene calls are TRBV28 and TRBJ2-7, with TRBD1 matching over 8 bases. With V trimmed by 5 bases and J by 0 bases, 6 bases remained unmatched. This CDR3 has 15 residues. Germline V gene lookup returns CDR1 MDHEN and CDR2 SYDVKM. CDR3 sequence: CASSARQGASYEQYF. Written as DNA, the CDR3 is TGTGCCAGCAGTGCGAGGCAGGGGGCCTCCTACGAGCAGTACTTC.